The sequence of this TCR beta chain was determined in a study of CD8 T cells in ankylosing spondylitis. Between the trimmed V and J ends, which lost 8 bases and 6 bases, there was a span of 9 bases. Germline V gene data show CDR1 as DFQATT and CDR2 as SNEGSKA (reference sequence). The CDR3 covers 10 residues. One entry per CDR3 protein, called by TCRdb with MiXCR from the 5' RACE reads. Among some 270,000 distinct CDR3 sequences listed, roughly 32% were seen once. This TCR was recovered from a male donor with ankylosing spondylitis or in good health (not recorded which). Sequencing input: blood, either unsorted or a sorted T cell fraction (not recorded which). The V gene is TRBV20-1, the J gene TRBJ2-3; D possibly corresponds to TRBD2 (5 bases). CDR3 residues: CSLPGDTQYF. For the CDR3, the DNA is TGCAGTCTACCGGGGGATACGCAGTATTTT.